A single sample gave rise to the 24 T cell receptor beta chains below, sequenced in a study of shared clonotypes between healthy human individuals. Profiling relied on immunoSEQ multiplex PCR, and the TCRdb table lists in-frame clones only, not all of them. The table includes roughly 660,000 clones, around 90% detected once. The specimen was memory CD8+ T cells from PBMCs. Subset specified: CD45RO+ cells pooled with CCR7-negative TemRA cells. The source of these receptors is a man younger than 35 in good health. Some clones in this sample may be carry-over from other donors' samples.

The rearrangement links TRBV6-5 to TRBJ1-5; possible D gene TRBD1, 6 bases. This CDR3 is 14 amino acids long. The V gene lost 3 bases and the J gene lost 4 bases, with 10 bases spanning the gap. CDR1 is MNHEY, CDR2 SVGAGI, per germline. The CDR3 sequence is CASSYGGRNQPQHF. DNA of the CDR3: TGTGCCAGCAGTTATGGGGGCAGGAATCAGCCCCAGCATTTT.

The chain uses TRBV19 and TRBJ2-7, with 9 bases identical to TRBD1. Germline V gene sequence: CDR1 LNHDA, CDR2 SQIVND (reference sequence). The CDR3 is 15 residues long. V shed 5 bases and J 3 bases; nucleotides not matched to a gene: 8. CDR3 in amino acids: CASSLTGQGLYEQYF. The CDR3 DNA sequence: TGTGCCAGTAGTCTTACCGGACAGGGGCTCTACGAGCAGTACTTC.

The chain joins TRBV9 to TRBJ2-1; 7 bases match TRBD1. The CDR3 covers 18 residues. The germline CDR1 and CDR2 sequences are SGDLS and YYNGEE. Trimming cost V 3 bases and J 0 bases; bases outside gene matches: 12. The CDR3 DNA is TGTGCCAGCAGCGCAAACCCACTGGGACAGAGCTCCTACAATGAGCAGTTCTTC. This gives the protein CASSANPLGQSSYNEQFF.

This clone was counted once. DNA for the CDR3: TGCGCCAGCAGCCAAGAAAGACCCACCTGGAGCTCTGAAGCTTTCTTT. The encoded protein is CASSQERPTWSSEAFF. This chain connects TRBV4-1 to TRBJ1-1; D gene unclear. Trimming took 0 bases from V and 6 from J, leaving 17 bases between them. CDR1 and CDR2 (germline): MGHRA, YSYEKL. The CDR3 totals 16 residues.

This clone came up once. This chain joins TRBV6-5 and TRBJ1-2; perhaps TRBD1 as D (6 bases). The CDR3 covers 15 residues. V gave up 1 base and J gave up 4 bases, with 13 bases separating them. Germline V gene sequence: CDR1 MNHEY, CDR2 SVGAGI. CDR3 protein: CASSYYQDSTYGYTF. The CDR3 DNA sequence: TGTGCCAGCAGTTACTACCAGGACAGTACCTATGGCTACACCTTC.

The gene calls are TRBV28 and TRBJ2-3, with a weak D call TRBD2 (5 bases). The CDR3 loop spans 15 amino acids. Germline lookup yields CDR1 MDHEN and CDR2 SYDVKM. With 5 bases removed from V and 3 bases from J, the gap between germline ends came to 15 bases. Here the CDR3 DNA reads TGTGCCAGCAGTCCGACACGGGATCCGACAGATACGCAGTATTTT. Translating gives CASSPTRDPTDTQYF.

This clone was counted a single time. The V and J genes are TRBV19 and TRBJ2-3; 8 nucleotides agree with TRBD2. The CDR3 totals 15 residues. Looked up from germline, CDR1 is LNHDA and CDR2 is SQIVND (reference sequence). V was pared by 3 bases and J by 4 bases, with 6 bases of the junction left unmatched. The CDR3 region is CASSIGLAPADTQYF. CDR3 nucleotide sequence: TGTGCCAGTAGTATTGGACTAGCTCCCGCAGATACGCAGTATTTT.

This chain connects TRBV7-2 to TRBJ2-7, with 7 bases identical to TRBD1. Germline V gives CDR1 SGHTA, CDR2 FQGNSA. With 0 bases clipped from V and 6 bases from J, the junction kept 8 bases outside the gene matches. The CDR3 runs 15 residues. CDR3 region: CASSLASQGYSEQYF. The DNA for the CDR3 is TGTGCCAGCAGCTTAGCCTCACAGGGGTACTCCGAGCAGTACTTC.

The chain employs TRBV6-5 and TRBJ2-7, with a weak D call TRBD1 (5 bases). CDR3 length: 15 residues. Trimming pared 6 bases from V and 4 bases from J, leaving 19 bases between. From germline, CDR1 is MNHEY and CDR2 SVGAGI. The CDR3 reads CASSPDSNALYEQYF. The DNA for the CDR3 is TGTGCCAGCAGCCCCGACAGTAACGCCCTTTACGAGCAGTACTTC.

The rearrangement joins TRBV6-5 to TRBJ1-5; TRBD1 aligns across 7 bases. Trimming took 5 bases from V and 6 from J; bases not matched to a gene: 7. The CDR3 has 14 amino acids. Germline values: CDR1 MNHEY, CDR2 SVGAGI. DNA for the CDR3: TGTGCCAGCAGTAACCACAGGGGAGGTCAGCCCCAGCATTTT. Translated: CASSNHRGGQPQHF.

The V and J genes are TRBV28 and TRBJ2-3; D remains ambiguous. Trimming removed 5 bases at V and 1 base at J, with 22 bases between. Germline CDR1 MDHEN, CDR2 SYDVKM. The CDR3 extends over 18 amino acids. The CDR3 loop reads CASSPFAFGDLRTDTQYF. CDR3 bases: TGTGCCAGCAGTCCCTTCGCTTTTGGGGATCTCCGCACAGATACGCAGTATTTT.

J is TRBJ1-4 and V is TRBV28, with D unresolved. This CDR3 has 16 amino acids. The V gene's germline CDR1 is MDHEN and CDR2 SYDVKM. V lost 3 bases and J lost 8, with 19 bases in between. CDR3 DNA sequence: TGTGCCAGCAGTTTGGTGCCGTCGTCCTTTGGAGAAAAACTGTTTTTT. It codes for CASSLVPSSFGEKLFF.

The gene calls are TRBV27 and TRBJ2-6, with 7 positions matching TRBD2. V dropped 6 bases and J dropped 4; count of bases not matched to a gene: 9. The CDR3 contains 16 residues. The V gene's germline CDR1 is MNHEY and CDR2 SMNVEV (reference sequence). For the CDR3, the DNA is TGTGCCAGCAGCCCTTTGGGGGGGGTCGGGGCCAACGTCCTGACTTTC. This codes for CASSPLGGVGANVLTF.

CDR3 sequence: CASSEVRGGYEQYF. The CDR3 coding sequence is TGCGCCAGCAGTGAAGTTCGGGGGGGCTACGAGCAGTACTTC. This chain links TRBV10-2 with TRBJ2-7; 8 bases are shared with TRBD2. The CDR3 spans 14 residues. With 3 bases clipped from V and 3 bases from J, the junction kept 4 bases outside the gene matches. In germline, CDR1 is WSHSY, CDR2 SAAADI.

The CDR3 nucleotides read TGTGCCAGCACCTCGGTTTTTGAGGGACAGACGTACAATGAGCAGTTCTTC. Protein sequence: CASTSVFEGQTYNEQFF. This chain joins TRBV5-6 and TRBJ2-1; TRBD1 matches 7 bases. V lost 6 bases and J lost 4; bases outside the gene matches: 16. CDR1 SGHDT and CDR2 YYEEEE come from the germline V gene. The CDR3 spans 17 residues.

This chain uses TRBV5-6 with TRBJ2-2; 7 bases align to TRBD2. The CDR3 loop spans 18 amino acids. Trimming cost V 1 base and J 1 base; bases outside gene matches: 10. Per the germline V gene, CDR1 is SGHDT and CDR2 is YYEEEE. CDR3 nucleotide sequence: TGTGCCAGCAGCTTGCGTTGGGAGGGCCCCGTGAACACCGGGGAGCTGTTTTTT. This encodes CASSLRWEGPVNTGELFF. Full variable domain (outside the CDR3, taken from reference TRBV5-6 and TRBJ2-2): DAGVTQSPTHLIKTRGQQVTLRCSPKSGHDTVSWYQQALGQGPQFIFQYYEEEERQRGNFPDRFSGHQFPNYSSELNVNALLLGDSALYLCASSLRWEGPVNTGELFFGEGSRLTVL.

V is TRBV30 and J is TRBJ2-7, with D possibly being TRBD2 (7 bases). Trimming removed 4 bases from V and 6 bases from J, with 16 bases in between. The CDR3 runs 13 residues. The germline V gene has CDR1 GTSNPN and CDR2 SVGIG (reference sequence). This chain's CDR3 is CAWTPGGLGEQYF. CDR3 DNA sequence: TGTGCCTGGACCCCCGGGGGGCTAGGCGAGCAGTACTTC.

The rearrangement links TRBV9 to TRBJ1-5; 9 bases are shared with TRBD1. V lost 3 bases, J lost 3 bases, and 7 bases stayed unmatched. Germline loops: CDR1 SGDLS, CDR2 YYNGEE. The CDR3 is 16 amino acids. The CDR3 is CASSAAGTGLNQPQHF. CDR3 nucleotide sequence: TGTGCCAGCAGCGCCGCCGGGACAGGGCTCAATCAGCCCCAGCATTTT.

The rearrangement uses TRBV4-1 and TRBJ1-3; D might be TRBD1 (5 bases). The CDR3 extends over 15 amino acids. Germline values: CDR1 MGHRA, CDR2 YSYEKL. The V gene lost 1 base and the J gene lost 4 bases, with 11 bases spanning the gap. The CDR3 loop reads CASSQVKGYGNTIYF. The CDR3 DNA reads TGCGCCAGCAGCCAAGTGAAGGGGTACGGAAACACCATATATTTT.

The rearrangement joins TRBV6-1 to TRBJ2-7, with 9 bases that match TRBD1. This CDR3 is 15 amino acids long. Germline V gene lookup returns CDR1 MNHNS and CDR2 SASEGT. V lost 2 bases and J lost 2; bases outside the gene matches: 4. CDR3 loop: CASSERTGVPYEQYF. The DNA of the CDR3 is TGTGCCAGCAGTGAAAGGACAGGGGTCCCCTACGAGCAGTACTTC.

The J gene is TRBJ2-5, the V gene TRBV13, with D tentatively TRBD1 or TRBD2 (5 bases each). The DNA end is more similar to TRBJ2-7, so the J call may be wrong. Germline V gene data show CDR1 as PRHDT and CDR2 as FYEKMQ (reference sequence). The CDR3 is made up of 16 amino acids. CDR3 protein: CASSPNTGEGTYEQYF. CDR3 sequence (DNA): TGTGCCAGCAGCCCGAACACAGGAGAGGGAACCTACGAGCAGTACTTC.

The J gene is TRBJ1-1, the V gene TRBV11-2; D is ambiguous. This CDR3 is 12 amino acids long. The ends were cut back, 1 base at V and 7 bases at J, with 7 bases in the middle. Per germline, CDR1 SGHAT and CDR2 FQNNGV. Here the CDR3 reads CASSLGRVEAFF. Written as DNA, the CDR3 is TGTGCCAGCAGCTTAGGGAGGGTTGAAGCTTTCTTT.

The CDR3 bases are TGTGCCAGCAAGACCGGGACAGGGGTTTTAGAGACCCAGTACTTC. It translates to CASKTGTGVLETQYF. The chain carries TRBV2 and TRBJ2-5; 10 bases are shared with TRBD1. Germline CDR1 is SNHLY and CDR2 is FYNNEI. The V segment lost 7 bases and the J segment 4 bases; nucleotides outside the gene matches: 9. This CDR3 region has 15 residues.

The CDR3 nucleotides are TGTGCCAGCAGTGTCCACAGTCCCAATCAGCCCCAGCATTTT. It encodes CASSVHSPNQPQHF. J is TRBJ1-5 and V is TRBV6-1; D is uncertain. Germline V gene sequence: CDR1 MNHNS, CDR2 SASEGT. The ends were cut back, 4 bases at V and 3 bases at J, with 10 bases in the middle. The CDR3 loop spans 14 amino acids.